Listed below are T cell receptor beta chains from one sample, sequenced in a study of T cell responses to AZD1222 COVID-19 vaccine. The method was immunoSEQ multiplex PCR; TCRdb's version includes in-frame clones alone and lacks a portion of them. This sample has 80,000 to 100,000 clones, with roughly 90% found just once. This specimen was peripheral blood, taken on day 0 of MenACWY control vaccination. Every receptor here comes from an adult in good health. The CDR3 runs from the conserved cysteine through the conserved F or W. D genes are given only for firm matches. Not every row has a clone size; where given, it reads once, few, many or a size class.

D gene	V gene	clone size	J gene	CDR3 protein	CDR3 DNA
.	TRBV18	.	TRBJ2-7	CASSLNGETEQYF	TGTGCCAGCTCACTCAACGGGGAGACCGAGCAGTACTTC
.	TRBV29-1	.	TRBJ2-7	CSVSASRTEQYF	TGCAGCGTTTCGGCTAGTCGTACCGAGCAGTACTTC
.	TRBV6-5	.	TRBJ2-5	CASRAGTAQETQYF	TGTGCCAGCCGCGCAGGAACCGCCCAAGAGACCCAGTACTTC
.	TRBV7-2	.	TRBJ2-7	CASSSSPRYEQYF	TGTGCCAGCAGTTCCTCTCCCCGCTACGAGCAGTACTTC
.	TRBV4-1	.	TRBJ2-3	CASSQGPVPPDTQYF	TGCGCCAGCAGCCAAGGACCCGTTCCCCCAGATACGCAGTATTTT
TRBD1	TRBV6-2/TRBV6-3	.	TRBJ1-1	CASSYRGGGNTEAFF	TGTGCCAGCAGTTACAGAGGGGGCGGGAACACTGAAGCTTTCTTT
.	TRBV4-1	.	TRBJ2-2	CASSQMGRGMPGELFF	TGCGCCAGCAGCCAAATGGGCAGGGGAATGCCCGGGGAGCTGTTTTTT
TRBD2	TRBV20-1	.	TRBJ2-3	CSASGLAGFTDTQYF	TGCAGTGCTAGTGGGTTAGCGGGGTTCACAGATACGCAGTATTTT
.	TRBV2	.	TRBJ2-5	CASSSAETQYF	TGTGCCAGCAGTTCAGCGGAGACCCAGTACTTC
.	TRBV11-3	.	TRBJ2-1	CASSFGRGSGNEQFF	TGTGCCAGCAGCTTCGGGCGGGGTTCTGGCAATGAGCAGTTCTTC
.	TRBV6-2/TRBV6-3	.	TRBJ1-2	CASSYPGRAYGYTF	TGTGCCAGCAGTTACCCGGGACGGGCCTATGGCTACACCTTC
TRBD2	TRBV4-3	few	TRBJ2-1	CASSQDRERGGVMKQFF	TGCGCCAGCAGCCAAGATCGGGAGCGGGGGGGAGTAATGAAGCAGTTCTTC
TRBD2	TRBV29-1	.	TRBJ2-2	CSVSGAEGGSGELFF	TGCAGCGTGAGCGGGGCTGAGGGAGGGTCCGGGGAGCTGTTTTTT
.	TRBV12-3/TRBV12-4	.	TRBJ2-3	CASSLPGSDTQYF	TGTGCCAGCAGTTTACCGGGATCGGATACGCAGTATTTT
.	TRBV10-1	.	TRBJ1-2	CASGGDPTGLGYTF	TGCGCCAGCGGCGGTGACCCGACGGGGCTCGGCTACACCTTC
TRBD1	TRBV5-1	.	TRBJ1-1	CASSWGDRENTEAFF	TGCGCCAGCAGCTGGGGGGACAGGGAGAACACTGAAGCTTTCTTT
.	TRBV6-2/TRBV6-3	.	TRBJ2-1	CASSYNSYNEQFF	TGTGCCAGCAGTTACAACAGCTACAATGAGCAGTTCTTC
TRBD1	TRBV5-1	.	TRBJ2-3	CASSLEDRGTDTQYF	TGCGCCAGCAGCTTAGAGGACAGGGGAACAGATACGCAGTATTTT
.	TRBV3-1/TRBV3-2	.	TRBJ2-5	CASSPGGDQETQYF	TGTGCCAGCAGCCCCGGGGGCGATCAAGAGACCCAGTACTTC
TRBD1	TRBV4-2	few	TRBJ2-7	CASSRDRALSYEQYF	TGTGCCAGCAGCCGGGACAGGGCTCTCTCCTACGAGCAGTACTTC
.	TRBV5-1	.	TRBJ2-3	CASSLVAQSTDTQYF	TGCGCCAGCAGCTTGGTCGCACAATCCACAGATACGCAGTATTTT
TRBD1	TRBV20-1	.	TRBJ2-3	CSASRTGNGRDTQYF	TGCAGTGCTAGTCGGACAGGGAATGGTAGGGATACGCAGTATTTT
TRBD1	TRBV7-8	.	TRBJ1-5	CASSSPDREPQHF	TGTGCCAGCAGCTCTCCGGACAGGGAGCCCCAGCATTTT
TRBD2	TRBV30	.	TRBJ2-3	CAWSLGSGGTDTQYF	TGTGCCTGGAGTCTTGGTAGCGGGGGGACAGATACGCAGTATTTT
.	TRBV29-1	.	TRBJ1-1	CSVGGRGGGTEAFF	TGCAGCGTTGGTGGCAGGGGAGGAGGTACTGAAGCTTTCTTT
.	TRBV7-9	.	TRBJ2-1	CASSLGTGLHNEQFF	TGTGCCAGCAGCTTAGGGACCGGGCTCCACAATGAGCAGTTCTTC
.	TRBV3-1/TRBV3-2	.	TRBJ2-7	CASSHGGEQYF	TGTGCCAGCAGCCACGGGGGAGAGCAGTACTTC
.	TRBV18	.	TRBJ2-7	CASSLGAPGYEQYF	TGTGCCAGCTCACTGGGGGCTCCCGGCTACGAGCAGTACTTC
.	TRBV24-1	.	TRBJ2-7	CATKRSIEQYF	TGTGCCACCAAAAGGTCGATCGAGCAGTACTTC
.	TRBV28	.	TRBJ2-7	CASSWAYEQYF	TGTGCCAGCAGTTGGGCCTACGAGCAGTACTTC
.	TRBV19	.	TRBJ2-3	CASRWGSPTDTQYF	TGTGCCAGTAGGTGGGGTTCTCCCACAGATACGCAGTATTTT
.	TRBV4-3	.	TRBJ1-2	CASSQDWGTNYGYTF	TGCGCCAGCAGCCAAGATTGGGGGACAAATTATGGCTACACCTTC
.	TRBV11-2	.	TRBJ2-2	CASSFRGHTGELFF	TGTGCCAGCAGCTTCCGGGGGCACACCGGGGAGCTGTTTTTT
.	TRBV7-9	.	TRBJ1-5	CASSAVSGQPQHF	TGTGCCAGCAGCGCCGTATCAGGTCAGCCCCAGCATTTT
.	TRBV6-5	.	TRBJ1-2	CASSSPQGANYGYTF	TGTGCCAGCAGTTCCCCCCAGGGAGCTAACTATGGCTACACCTTC
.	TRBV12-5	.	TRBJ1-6	CASGLVNSPLHF	TGTGCTAGTGGTTTGGTTAATTCACCCCTCCACTTT
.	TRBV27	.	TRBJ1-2	CASRLTGANYGYTF	TGTGCCAGCCGATTAACCGGGGCCAACTATGGCTACACCTTC
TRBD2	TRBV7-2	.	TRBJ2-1	CASSRRLAGDISSYNEQFF	TGTGCCAGCAGCCGGAGACTAGCGGGGGATATAAGCTCCTACAATGAGCAGTTCTTC
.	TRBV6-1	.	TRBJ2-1	CASSEGGTWEQFF	TGTGCCAGCAGTGAAGGAGGGACGTGGGAGCAGTTCTTC
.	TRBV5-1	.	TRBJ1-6	CASSLNTEGSPLHF	TGCGCCAGCAGCTTGAACACTGAGGGGTCACCCCTCCACTTT
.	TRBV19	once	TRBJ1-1	CATRLYLNTEAFF	TGTGCCACTCGATTATATTTGAACACTGAAGCTTTCTTT
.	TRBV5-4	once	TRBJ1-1	CASSLGAGAMNTEAFF	TGTGCCAGCAGCTTGGGGGCAGGCGCCATGAACACTGAAGCTTTCTTT
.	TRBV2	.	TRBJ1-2	CASSEPPVLYTF	TGTGCCAGCAGCGAGCCTCCGGTCCTCTACACCTTC
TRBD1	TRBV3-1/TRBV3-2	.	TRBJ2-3	CASSLSTLTGLGDTQYF	TGTGCCAGCAGCCTATCTACCCTGACAGGGCTGGGGGATACGCAGTATTTT
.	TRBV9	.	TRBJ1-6	CASSVGSSYNSPLHF	TGTGCCAGCAGCGTAGGGAGCTCCTATAATTCACCCCTCCACTTT
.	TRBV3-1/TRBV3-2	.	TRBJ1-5	CASSQGPGPGQPQHF	TGTGCCAGCAGCCAAGGGCCGGGACCGGGGCAGCCCCAGCATTTT
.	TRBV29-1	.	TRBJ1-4	CSARPATNEKLFF	TGCAGCGCCCGACCCGCAACTAATGAAAAACTGTTTTTT
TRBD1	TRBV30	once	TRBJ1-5	CAWSSPQGTGRNQPQHF	TGTGCCTGGAGTTCCCCCCAGGGGACAGGGAGAAATCAGCCCCAGCATTTT
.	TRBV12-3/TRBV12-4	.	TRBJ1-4	CASSLGEKLFF	TGTGCCAGCAGTTTGGGGGAAAAACTGTTTTTT
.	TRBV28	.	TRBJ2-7	CASSLGRATSGYF	TGTGCCAGCAGTTTAGGTCGGGCGACATCGGGGTACTTC
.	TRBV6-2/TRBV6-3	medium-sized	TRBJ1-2	CASSFTLQGDGYTF	TGTGCCAGCAGTTTTACCCTACAGGGAGATGGCTACACCTTC